The next 20 T cell receptor beta chains were all read from a single sample in a study of T cells in Graves' hyperthyroidism and ophthalmopathy. What was amplified from RNA transcripts were TCR beta CDR3 regions. First-round RT-PCR targeting the TCR CDR3 was performed with the HTBI primer set. TCRdb redid the calling of the multiplex PCR reads with MiXCR, one entry per CDR3 protein. The sample consists of roughly 570,000 distinct CDR3 sequences, about 43% of them appearing once. Sequencing was carried out using peripheral blood or thyroid tissue (not recorded which). The receptors stem from a woman aged 18-35 years with Graves' hyperthyroidism.

The chain links TRBV27 to TRBJ2-6; 7 nucleotides align to TRBD2. Unmatched junction bases numbered 9, after V lost 7 bases and J lost 3 bases. This CDR3 region has 16 residues. Germline CDR1 reads MNHEY; CDR2 reads SMNVEV (reference sequence). The CDR3 protein is CASNPWEGSGANVLTF. CDR3 DNA sequence: TGTGCCAGCAATCCCTGGGAGGGTAGTGGGGCCAACGTCCTGACTTTC.

There are many counts of this clonotype. The CDR3 here is CASRPGTGRQYF. CDR3 nucleotide sequence: TGTGCCAGCAGGCCCGGGACAGGACGTCAGTACTTC. The V gene is TRBV12-3 or TRBV12-4, the J gene TRBJ2-7; 8 bases align to TRBD1. Losses at the gene ends were 6 bases for V and 10 bases for J; bases not matched to a gene: 8. The CDR3 runs to 12 residues.

This clonotype was counted many times. CDR3 coding DNA: TGCAGTGCTAGAGATAGACCAGTCCCCGAGCAGTACTTC. It yields the protein CSARDRPVPEQYF. The chain employs TRBV20-1 and TRBJ2-7; D is unclear. The CDR3 sequence is 13 residues long. The V end lost 0 bases, the J end lost 6 bases, and 12 bases lay between the germline ends. The germline CDR1 and CDR2 sequences are DFQATT and SNEGSKA (reference sequence).

This clonotype showed up many times. The chain uses TRBV20-1 and TRBJ1-1; no firm D call. The CDR3 has 13 amino acids. With 3 bases removed from V and 4 bases from J, the gap between germline ends came to 12 bases. In germline, CDR1 is DFQATT, CDR2 SNEGSKA (reference sequence). The CDR3 DNA is TGCAGTGCTAGTGGGGTTCCCTTCACTGAAGCTTTCTTT. Translation: CSASGVPFTEAFF.

V is TRBV24-1 and J is TRBJ2-6, with 9 bases lining up with TRBD1. Germline lookup yields CDR1 KGHDR and CDR2 SFDVKD. The CDR3 contains 18 residues. V lost 2 bases, J lost 2 bases, and 6 bases stayed unmatched. CDR3 sequence (DNA): TGTGCCACCAGTGATTCGGGGACAGGGAGAGCTGGGGCCAACGTCCTGACTTTC. Its protein is CATSDSGTGRAGANVLTF.

This clonotype came up a few times. This chain links TRBV7-8 with TRBJ2-3; 10 nucleotides line up with TRBD2. Per the germline V gene, CDR1 is SGHVS and CDR2 is FQNEAQ. The junction had 7 bases not matched to a gene; V was cut back by 4 bases and J by 0 bases. The CDR3 is 17 residues long. This chain's CDR3 is CASSSLIAGGSTDTQYF. DNA of the CDR3: TGTGCCAGCAGCTCACTGATAGCGGGAGGAAGCACAGATACGCAGTATTTT.

The CDR3 loop is CSVEWTGGGETQYF. The CDR3 nucleotides are TGCAGCGTTGAATGGACAGGGGGCGGTGAGACCCAGTACTTC. The chain links TRBV29-1 to TRBJ2-5; TRBD1 aligns across 11 bases. The V and J ends lost 2 bases and 5 bases, in that order; junction bases with no gene match: 4. The germline V gene has CDR1 SQVTM and CDR2 ANQGSEA. The CDR3 extends over 14 amino acids.

For this clonotype: This may come from a read error, since a much larger clone is one base off. V gene TRBV4-2 combines with J gene TRBJ1-4; D possibly corresponds to TRBD1 (5 bases). Germline-derived CDR1 and CDR2 are LGHNA and YNFKEQ. The CDR3 is 15 residues long. Trimming removed 5 bases from V and 9 bases from J, with 19 bases in between. DNA of the CDR3: TGTGCCAGCAGCTTGGCCGGGGGGACGGGTCAAAAACTGTTTTTT. Its protein product is CASSLAGGTGQKLFF.

The V gene is TRBV13, the J gene TRBJ2-2; 13 bases agree with TRBD2. The CDR3 totals 17 residues. V dropped 5 bases and J dropped 4; count of bases not matched to a gene: 7. Looked up from germline, CDR1 is PRHDT and CDR2 is FYEKMQ (reference sequence). This CDR3 reads CASSTGLAGAGTGELFF. In nucleotides, the CDR3 is TGTGCCAGCAGCACCGGACTAGCGGGAGCAGGCACCGGGGAGCTGTTTTTT.

This clonotype was observed many times. The genes are TRBV11-1 and TRBJ2-7, with D unresolved. CDR3 size: 15 residues. V was clipped by 0 bases and J by 5 bases, with 14 bases between them. The germline V gene encodes CDR1 SGHAT and CDR2 FQDESV (reference sequence). The CDR3 sequence is CASSLAVDAIHEQYF. The CDR3 bases are TGTGCCAGCAGCTTAGCGGTGGATGCAATCCACGAGCAGTACTTC.

This clonotype came up once. This chain connects TRBV9 to TRBJ1-2; maybe TRBD1 (5 bases). This CDR3 contains 15 residues. V was trimmed by 3 bases and J by 3 bases, leaving 15 bases between them. Germline V gives CDR1 SGDLS, CDR2 YYNGEE. DNA of the CDR3: TGTGCCAGCAGCGGGGGGACTAGCGGGCACTATGGCTACACCTTC. It is translated as CASSGGTSGHYGYTF.

The V call is TRBV29-1, the J call TRBJ1-4; TRBD1 matches at 10 bases. The trim removed 0 bases at V and 11 bases at J, leaving 9 bases unmatched. Germline V gene sequence: CDR1 SQVTM, CDR2 ANQGSEA. The CDR3 length is 15 residues. The CDR3 region has the DNA TGCAGCGTTGAAGACCCGGGACAGGGGAGACGGAAACTGTTTTTT. Amino acid sequence: CSVEDPGQGRRKLFF.

The chain is built from TRBV11-2 and TRBJ2-1; 8 bases agree with TRBD2. CDR3 length: 15 residues. Germline CDR1 SGHAT, CDR2 FQNNGV. V shed 0 bases and J 7 bases; nucleotides not matched to a gene: 5. CDR3 residues: CASSLDQRESNEQFF. The CDR3 DNA sequence: TGTGCCAGCAGCTTAGATCAGCGGGAGTCGAATGAGCAGTTCTTC.

This clonotype was seen more than once but under ten times. CDR3 residues: CASSTGGEETQYF. The CDR3 DNA reads as TGTGCCAGTAGTACAGGGGGCGAGGAGACCCAGTACTTC. The chain has TRBV19 and TRBJ2-5; 8 nucleotides line up with TRBD1. J was trimmed by 5 bases and V by 4 bases; bases with no gene match: 3. Germline lookup yields CDR1 LNHDA and CDR2 SQIVND (reference sequence). The CDR3 is made up of 13 amino acids.

This clonotype was seen at least ten times. The V call is TRBV20-1, the J call TRBJ2-7; D possibly corresponds to TRBD2 (5 bases). CDR3 length: 12 amino acids. CDR1 is DFQATT, CDR2 SNEGSKA, per germline (reference sequence). Between the trimmed V and J ends, which lost 6 bases and 3 bases, there was a span of 12 bases. CDR3 in amino acids: CSAEGRSYEQYF. In nucleotides, the CDR3 is TGCAGTGCCGAGGGCAGAAGCTACGAGCAGTACTTC.

The rearrangement uses TRBV10-3 and TRBJ1-6; possible D gene TRBD1, 5 bases. Germline CDR1 reads ENHRY; CDR2 reads SYGVKD. Trimming pared 7 bases from V and 7 bases from J, leaving 11 bases between. The CDR3 spans 13 residues. The CDR3 spells CAIKGGGNSPLHF. The CDR3 bases are TGTGCCATCAAAGGCGGGGGAAATTCACCCCTCCACTTT.

There are many counts of this clonotype. This chain uses TRBV12-3 or TRBV12-4 with TRBJ2-2; 9 nucleotides match TRBD2. V shed 5 bases and J 5 bases; nucleotides not matched to a gene: 6. This CDR3 spans 15 amino acids. As DNA, the CDR3 is TGTGCCAGCAGTCCCTTAGCGGGAGTAACCGGGGAGCTGTTTTTT. This encodes CASSPLAGVTGELFF.

This clonotype turned up a few times. The J gene is TRBJ2-3, the V gene TRBV24-1; D remains unclear. The V and J ends lost 4 bases and 5 bases respectively, with 18 bases between them. The germline CDR1 and CDR2 sequences are KGHDR and SFDVKD. CDR3 size: 16 residues. In DNA form, the CDR3 reads TGTGCCACCAGTGACCGAGTAACATCCGGCCGAGATACGCAGTATTTT. Encoded protein: CATSDRVTSGRDTQYF.

The rearrangement uses TRBV24-1 and TRBJ1-2; no reliable D call. Trimming shortened V by 1 base and J by 4 bases, and 12 bases separated the two germline ends. There are 15 residues in the CDR3. The germline V gene has CDR1 KGHDR and CDR2 SFDVKD. CDR3 DNA sequence: TGTGCCACCAGTGATTTTAGAGCGGAGGTCTATGGCTACACCTTC. Its translation: CATSDFRAEVYGYTF.

The CDR3 spells CSARSRYNEQFF. DNA of the CDR3: TGCAGTGCTAGATCTCGTTACAATGAGCAGTTCTTC. The V and J genes are TRBV20-1 and TRBJ2-1; no firm D call. CDR1 DFQATT and CDR2 SNEGSKA come from the germline V gene (reference sequence). The CDR3 is 12 amino acids. V lost 2 bases and J 4 bases, leaving 6 bases between the germline ends.